This T cell receptor beta chain appears in the sequencing data of a study of blood T cell repertoires in COVID-19 (dated by TCRdb to 2019 to 2021). With regard to the full study: Samples from collaborators originated in the United States, Italy and Spain and spanned both the acute and convalescent phases of COVID-19. Where HLA class I and class II types were available, the types were taken from metadata supplied by the sample provider, not from assay-based typing. The material from the prospective study consisted of cDNA or gDNA derived from T cells, B-cell-depleted T cells, or PBMCs. A de-identified subject ID, COVID-19 status, age in years and sex were almost always included in the sample metadata. The samples were drawn from the first 160 participants of the ongoing ImmuneRACE study and from more than 1,000 subjects provided by 6 global collaborators. The dataset comprised deeply sampled blood TCRbeta repertoires from subjects exposed to, actively infected with, or recovered from COVID-19. The repertoires were released in a freely available public database meant as a resource for research on the immune response to SARS-CoV-2. Points the paper makes about the study in general: Clinical and demographic metadata were provided uncurated, with the amount varying by source and participant.

The immunoSEQ Assay, a bias-controlled multiplex PCR, was used to amplify TCRbeta CDR3 regions from genomic DNA. The paper's processing steps were these. Within the assay, amplification of reference gene primers was used to estimate how many nucleated cells each sample contained. Sequence reads were collapsed and filtered to measure the absolute abundance of every unique TCRbeta CDR3 rearrangement. Productive Simpson clonality was computed per sample as the square root of Simpson's diversity index over productive rearrangements. This is the immuneACCESS table as TCRdb keeps it, with only in-frame sequences that have V and J called. A part of the clones is gone; compared with another copy, unresolved V genes explain less than half, and the rest is unexplained. That table gives V, J and clone size, and the DNA gave D and trimming. For this sample the table gives over 150,000 clones, of which under 85% were detected only once. The top ten hold roughly 3.7% of the sample.

For this clone: What antigen it recognizes has not been identified. No clone much larger than this one lies a single base away; base qualities are absent.

Each collaborating institution followed its own protocols to collect whole blood in K2EDTA tubes. For TCRbeta analysis, collaborator samples were shipped as frozen whole blood, as isolated PBMCs, or as DNA extracted from either sample type. V gives up 4 bases and J gives up 7 bases, and the segment between their germline ends measures 14 bases. The CDR3 goes from the cysteine to the phenylalanine over 13 residues. The entry retains the CDR3 DNA only, 39 bases that are in frame from base 1. The specimen sequenced was peripheral blood. The sequence joins TRBV12-3 or TRBV12-4 to TRBJ2-7; the D gene is perhaps TRBD1, from 6 matching bases. The receptor was isolated from a woman of 80 years or more with acute or convalescent COVID-19. The DNA is TGTGCCAGCAGTTCACAGGGAGTCGGTGAGCAGTACTTC. Its product reads: CASSSQGVGEQYF.